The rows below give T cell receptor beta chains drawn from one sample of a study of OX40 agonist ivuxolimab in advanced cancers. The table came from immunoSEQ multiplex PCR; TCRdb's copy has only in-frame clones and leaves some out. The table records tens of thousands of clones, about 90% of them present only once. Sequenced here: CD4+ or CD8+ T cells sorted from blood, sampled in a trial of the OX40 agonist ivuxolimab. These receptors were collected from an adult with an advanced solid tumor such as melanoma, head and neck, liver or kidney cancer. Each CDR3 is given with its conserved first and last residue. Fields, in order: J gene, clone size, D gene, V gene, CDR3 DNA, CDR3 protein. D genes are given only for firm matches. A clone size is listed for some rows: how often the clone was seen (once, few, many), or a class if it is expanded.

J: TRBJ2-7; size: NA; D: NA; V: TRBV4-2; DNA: TGTGCCAGCAGCCAAGTAGGAGCTTGGGAGCAGTACTTC; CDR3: CASSQVGAWEQYF
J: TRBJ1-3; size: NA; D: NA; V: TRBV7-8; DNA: TGTGCCAGCACCAAAGGGGGGGGCGCGGATGGAAACACCATATATTTT; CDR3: CASTKGGGADGNTIYF
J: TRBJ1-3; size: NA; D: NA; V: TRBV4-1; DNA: TGCGCCAGCAGCCCGGCCTCTGGAAACACCATATATTTT; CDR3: CASSPASGNTIYF
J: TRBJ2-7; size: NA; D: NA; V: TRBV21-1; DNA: TGTGCCATCTGGCGGCAATACGAGCAGTACTTC; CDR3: CAIWRQYEQYF
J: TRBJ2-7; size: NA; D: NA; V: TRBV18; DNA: TGTGCCAGCTCACCTCTCTCCTACGAGCAGTACTTC; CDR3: CASSPLSYEQYF
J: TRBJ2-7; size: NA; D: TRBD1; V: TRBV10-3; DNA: TGTGCCATCAGTGATTATTGGACAGGCGGTCCGGTGGACGAGCAGTACTTC; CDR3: CAISDYWTGGPVDEQYF
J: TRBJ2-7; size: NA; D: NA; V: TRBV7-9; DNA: TGTGCCAGCAGCTTAAGGTCCTACGAGCAGTACTTC; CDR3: CASSLRSYEQYF
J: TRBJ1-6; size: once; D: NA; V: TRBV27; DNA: TGTGCCAGCAGTTACGGGACGGCCTATAATTCACCCCTCCACTTT; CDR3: CASSYGTAYNSPLHF
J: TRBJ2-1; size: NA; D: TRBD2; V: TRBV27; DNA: TGTGCCAGCAGTCCGGGGGGGTTAAATGAGCAGTTCTTC; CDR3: CASSPGGLNEQFF
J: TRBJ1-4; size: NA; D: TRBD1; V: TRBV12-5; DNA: TGTGCTAGTGGTTTGGTCCCTGGACAGGGAAATGAAAAACTGTTTTTT; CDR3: CASGLVPGQGNEKLFF
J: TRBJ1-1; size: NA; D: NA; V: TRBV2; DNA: TGTGCCAGCAGTGATTGGGGGGGCGAGAAAGCTTTCTTT; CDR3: CASSDWGGEKAFF
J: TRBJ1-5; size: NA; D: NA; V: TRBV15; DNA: TGTGCCACCAGCAATCTGAGAAGGGAGCCCCAGCATTTT; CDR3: CATSNLRREPQHF
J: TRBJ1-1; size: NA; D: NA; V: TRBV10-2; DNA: TGCGCCAGCAGGGGGGGCACTGAAGCTTTCTTT; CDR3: CASRGGTEAFF
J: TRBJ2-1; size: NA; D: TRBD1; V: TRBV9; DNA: TGTGCCAGCAGCGGCCCGGACAGGGGTATGGACAATGAGCAGTTCTTC; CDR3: CASSGPDRGMDNEQFF
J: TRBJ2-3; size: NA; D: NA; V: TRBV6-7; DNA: TGTGCCAGCAGTTGCGAGAGGGGCAGCACAGATACGCAGTATTTT; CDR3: CASSCERGSTDTQYF
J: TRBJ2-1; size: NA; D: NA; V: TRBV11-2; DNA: TGTGCCAGCAGCTTATTGGTGGGCTCCTACAATGAGCAGTTCTTC; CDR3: CASSLLVGSYNEQFF
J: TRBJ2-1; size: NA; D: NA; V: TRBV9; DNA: TGTGCCAGCAGCGTAGGGGGGTCCTACAATGAGCAGTTCTTC; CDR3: CASSVGGSYNEQFF
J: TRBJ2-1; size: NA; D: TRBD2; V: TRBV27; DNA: TGTGCCAGCAGTTTCGGGACTAGTTCCTACAATGAGCAGTTCTTC; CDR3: CASSFGTSSYNEQFF
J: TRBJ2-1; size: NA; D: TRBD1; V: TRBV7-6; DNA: TGTGCCAGCAGCTCAGGACAGGGGGCTACCTTCTACAATGAGCAGTTCTTC; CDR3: CASSSGQGATFYNEQFF
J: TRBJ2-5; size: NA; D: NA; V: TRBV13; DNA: TGTGCCAGCAGCTTAGAGGGAAGGCGGGAGACCCAGTACTTC; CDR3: CASSLEGRRETQYF
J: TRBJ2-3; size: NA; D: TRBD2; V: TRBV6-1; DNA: TGTGCCAGCAGTGAAGCTGGCGGGGGGGGCACAGATACGCAGTATTTT; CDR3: CASSEAGGGGTDTQYF
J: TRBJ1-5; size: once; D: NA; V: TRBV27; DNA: TGTGCCAGCAGGACCGGGTTGGGGAGCAATCAGCCCCAGCATTTT; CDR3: CASRTGLGSNQPQHF
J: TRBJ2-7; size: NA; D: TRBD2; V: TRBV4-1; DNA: TGCGCCAGCAGCCAAGGGCTAGCGGGTGCCTACGAGCAGTACTTC; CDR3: CASSQGLAGAYEQYF
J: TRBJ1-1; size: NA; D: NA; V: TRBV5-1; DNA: TGCGCCAGCAGCCCCGTCGGGGGATTGAACACTGAAGCTTTCTTT; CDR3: CASSPVGGLNTEAFF
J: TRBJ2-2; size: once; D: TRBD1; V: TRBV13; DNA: TGTGCCAGCAGCCTAGGACAGGGGGCCACCGGGGAGCTGTTTTTT; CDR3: CASSLGQGATGELFF
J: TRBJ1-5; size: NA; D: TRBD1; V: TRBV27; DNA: TGTGCCAGCAGTTTATCCGGACAGGGTCCAAATCAGCCCCAGCATTTT; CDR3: CASSLSGQGPNQPQHF
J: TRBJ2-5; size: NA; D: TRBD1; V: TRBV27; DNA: TGTGCCAGCAGTTTACTGGCAGGGGGTGGGCAAGAGACCCAGTACTTC; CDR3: CASSLLAGGGQETQYF
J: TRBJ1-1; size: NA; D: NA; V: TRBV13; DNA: TGTGCCAGCACCCAGGGATATACTGAAGCTTTCTTT; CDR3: CASTQGYTEAFF
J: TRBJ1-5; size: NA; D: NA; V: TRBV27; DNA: TGTGCCAGCGGTTTTCACGAGGGGTATAGCAATCAGCCCCAGCATTTT; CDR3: CASGFHEGYSNQPQHF
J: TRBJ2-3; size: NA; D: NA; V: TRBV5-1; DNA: TGCGCCAGCAGCAACCCGTCCACCAATACGCAGTATTTT; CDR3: CASSNPSTNTQYF
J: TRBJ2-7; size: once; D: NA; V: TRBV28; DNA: TGTGCCAGCAGTCCCCCGCCACTAACCGGCTACGAGCAGTACTTC; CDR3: CASSPPPLTGYEQYF
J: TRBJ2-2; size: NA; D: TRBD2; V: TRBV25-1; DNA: TGTGCCAGCAGCCCACTAGCGGGGGGGACCGGGGAGCTGTTTTTT; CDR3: CASSPLAGGTGELFF
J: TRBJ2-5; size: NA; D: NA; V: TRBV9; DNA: TGTGCCAGCAGCGTAGATGGGGAGACCCAGTACTTC; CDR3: CASSVDGETQYF
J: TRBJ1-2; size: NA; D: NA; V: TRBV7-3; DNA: TGTGCCAGCAGCTTAAATTCAGGGTCCGATGGCTACACCTTC; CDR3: CASSLNSGSDGYTF
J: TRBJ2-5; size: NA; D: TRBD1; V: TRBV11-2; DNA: TGTGCCAGCAGCTTAGGGATCCAGGGGGAAGAGACCCAGTACTTC; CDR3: CASSLGIQGEETQYF
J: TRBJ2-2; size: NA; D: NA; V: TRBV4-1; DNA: TGCGCCAGCAGCCAAGCGGGGAACACCGGGGAGCTGTTTTTT; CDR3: CASSQAGNTGELFF
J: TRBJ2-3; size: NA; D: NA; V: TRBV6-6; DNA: TGTGCCAGCAGTTTACTAGCCCCTTACACAGATACGCAGTATTTT; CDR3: CASSLLAPYTDTQYF
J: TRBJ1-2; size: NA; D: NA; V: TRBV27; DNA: TGTGCCAGCAGTCCCGGTTGGCCTAACTATGGCTACACCTTC; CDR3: CASSPGWPNYGYTF
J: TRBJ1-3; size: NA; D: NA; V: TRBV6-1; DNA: TGTGCCAGCAGTGCTCCCAGGGGTAGTGGAAACACCATATATTTT; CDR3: CASSAPRGSGNTIYF
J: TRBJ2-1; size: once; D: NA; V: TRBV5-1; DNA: TGCGCCAGCAGCGGTGGACTCCTCTACAATGAGCAGTTCTTC; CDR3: CASSGGLLYNEQFF
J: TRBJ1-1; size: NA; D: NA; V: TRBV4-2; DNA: TGTGCCAGCAGCAATCAGGGAGTGGCAGTCGTTAGGCCTTTCTTT; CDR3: CASSNQGVAVVRPFF
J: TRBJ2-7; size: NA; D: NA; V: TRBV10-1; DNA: TGCGCCAGCAGCTACAGGGACGGCTACGAGCAGTACTTC; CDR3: CASSYRDGYEQYF
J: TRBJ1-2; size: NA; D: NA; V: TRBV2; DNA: TGTGCCAGCAGTGAAGCGGTCGGGACACACTATGGCTACACCTTC; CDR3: CASSEAVGTHYGYTF
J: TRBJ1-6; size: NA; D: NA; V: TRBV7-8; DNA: TGTGCCAGCAGCCGTGATTCACCCCTCCACTTT; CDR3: CASSRDSPLHF
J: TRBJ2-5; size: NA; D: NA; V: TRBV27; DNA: TGTGCCAGCAGTCACTTGCACGAGACCCAGTACTTC; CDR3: CASSHLHETQYF
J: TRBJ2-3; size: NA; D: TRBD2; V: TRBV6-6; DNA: TGTGCCAGCAGTCATCTAGCGGGGGGGAGCACAGATACGCAGTATTTT; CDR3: CASSHLAGGSTDTQYF
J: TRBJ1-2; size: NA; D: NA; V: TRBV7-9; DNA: TGTGCCAGCAGCTTAGCTGAAGTAGAGGGGTTGAATGGCTACACCTTC; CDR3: CASSLAEVEGLNGYTF
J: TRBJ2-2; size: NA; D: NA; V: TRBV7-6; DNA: TGTGCCAGCAGCTTAGAGGGGGAAAACACCGGGGAGCTGTTTTTT; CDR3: CASSLEGENTGELFF
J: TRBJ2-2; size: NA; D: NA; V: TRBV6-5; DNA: TGTGCCAGCAGTTACTGGAACACAGGGACCGGGGAGCTGTTTTTT; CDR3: CASSYWNTGTGELFF
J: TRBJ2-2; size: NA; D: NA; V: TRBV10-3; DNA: TGTGCCATCCTTTCACAGGGCCTCACCGGGGAGCTGTTTTTT; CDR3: CAILSQGLTGELFF
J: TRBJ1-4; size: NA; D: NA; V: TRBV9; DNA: TGTGCCAGCAGCCAAGGGGGGGCGACTAATGAAAAACTGTTTTTT; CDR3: CASSQGGATNEKLFF